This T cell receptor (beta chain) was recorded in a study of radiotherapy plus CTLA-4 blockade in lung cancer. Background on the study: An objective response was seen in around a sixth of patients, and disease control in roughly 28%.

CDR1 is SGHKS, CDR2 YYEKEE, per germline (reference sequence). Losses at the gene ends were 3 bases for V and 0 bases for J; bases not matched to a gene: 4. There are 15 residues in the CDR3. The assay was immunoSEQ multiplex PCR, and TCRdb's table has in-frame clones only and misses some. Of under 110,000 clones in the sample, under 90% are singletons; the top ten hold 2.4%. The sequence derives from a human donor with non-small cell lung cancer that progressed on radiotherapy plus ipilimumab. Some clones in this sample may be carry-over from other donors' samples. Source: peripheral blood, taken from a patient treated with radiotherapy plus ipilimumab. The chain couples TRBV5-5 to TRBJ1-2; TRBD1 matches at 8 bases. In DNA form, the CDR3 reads TGTGCCAGCAGCTGGGGGGACAGGTCTAACTATGGCTACACCTTC. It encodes CASSWGDRSNYGYTF. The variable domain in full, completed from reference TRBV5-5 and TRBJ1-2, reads DAGVTQSPTHLIKTRGQQVTLRCSPISGHKSVSWYQQVLGQGPQFIFQYYEKEERGRGNFPDRFSARQFPNYSSELNVNALLLGDSALYLCASSWGDRSNYGYTFGSGTRLTVV.